Presented here are 5 T cell receptor beta chains from one specimen sequenced in a study of blood T cells in healthy people across ages. Primed by a sample-barcoded 5' primer and a J-beta primer mix, a second PCR proceeded for about 6 to 12 cycles. TCRdb fed the 5' RACE reads into MiXCR, producing one record per CDR3 protein. The table lists roughly 700,000 distinct CDR3 sequences, 45% to 50% of them singletons. Sequencing was done on a sample of blood. The receptors shown here come from a woman aged 60-75 years in good health.

This clonotype has only one observation. The chain has TRBV3-1 and TRBJ1-4; no firm D call. The ends were cut back, 1 base at V and 8 bases at J, with 8 bases in the middle. CDR1 is LGHDT and CDR2 is YNNKEL in the germline V gene (reference sequence). The CDR3 totals 13 residues. As DNA, the CDR3 is TGTGCCAGCAGCCAAGGACTCCGAGAAAAACTGTTTTTT. Translation: CASSQGLREKLFF.

The genes are TRBV29-1 and TRBJ2-1; TRBD2 might be the D (5 bases). V gave up 3 bases and J gave up 10 bases, with 10 bases separating them. Germline CDR1 and CDR2: SQVTM and ANQGSEA. This CDR3 spans 11 amino acids. In nucleotides, the CDR3 is TGCAGCGTTGAGAGGGTGCGGGAGCAGTTCTTC. Protein product: CSVERVREQFF.

Concerning this clonotype: The junction and the germline gene differ at one end; a read error may be behind it. The chain links TRBV20-1 to TRBJ2-1, with 11 bases aligning to TRBD2. This CDR3 has 18 amino acids. Germline-derived CDR1 and CDR2 are DFQATT and SNEGSKA (reference sequence). CDR3 nucleotide sequence: TGCGGTGCAACCAAGACTAGCGGGATCTCAAACTCCTACAATGAGCAGTTCTTC. Translated: CGATKTSGISNSYNEQFF.

This chain links TRBV7-9 with TRBJ2-3; 10 nucleotides match TRBD2. V lost 5 bases and J lost 3; bases outside the gene matches: 8. This CDR3 spans 16 amino acids. Germline V gene lookup returns CDR1 SEHNR and CDR2 FQNEAQ (reference sequence). CDR3 nucleotides: TGTGCCAGCAGCGAACCCCTAGCGGGAGAAACAGATACGCAGTATTTT. The encoded protein is CASSEPLAGETDTQYF.

The chain joins TRBV20-1 to TRBJ2-3; a weak D match, TRBD2 (6 bases). This CDR3 is 16 amino acids long. Germline loops: CDR1 DFQATT, CDR2 SNEGSKA (reference sequence). Deletions cut 7 bases from V and 0 bases from J, with 20 bases between. CDR3 sequence (DNA): TGCAGTGGCCCAGCGGGTCCTTTTACTAGCACAGATACGCAGTATTTT. The encoded protein is CSGPAGPFTSTDTQYF.